This T cell receptor beta chain comes out of a study of CXCR3-negative and CXCR3-positive naive CD8 T cells. General study results and limits: Much lower diversity was found in memory CD8+ cells, while both naive subsets had comparably high diversity. Memory cells differed in TRBV-TRBJ usage, but naive CXCR3-negative and CXCR3-positive cells had similar usage. CXCR3-positive naive cells had TRB CDR3s that were more hydrophobic than CXCR3-negative naive cells had.

All TRB cDNA libraries came from 5' RACE performed with UMI labels. With the 5' RACE reads reprocessed, TCRdb shows one record per CDR3 protein and no DNA. This listing includes 70,000 to 95,000 distinct CDR3 sequences. CDR3 length: 14 residues. Germline assignment: CDR1 LNHDA and CDR2 SQIVND (reference sequence). Of note for this clonotype: As yet, its antigen is unknown.

The material sequenced was naive CXCR3- CD8+ T cells from blood. Sample subset: CD45RO-CCR7+CD27+CD95- naive CD8+ T cells lacking CXCR3 (TNR3-). The receptor was derived from a human donor in good health. Some clones in this sample may be carry-over from other donors' samples. The rearrangement joins TRBV19 to TRBJ2-1. CDR3 loop: CASSIALNYNEQFF.